This TCR beta chain was sequenced for a study of cytomegalovirus exposure and HLA in healthy donors. Whole-study findings and limits: Later on, an analysis tied roughly 17,000 TCR beta sequences to HLA alleles at 0.05 false discovery rate.

PCR amplification relied on 60 Vbeta primers (plus 13 Jbeta primers). Profiled with immunoSEQ multiplex PCR; TCRdb holds only in-frame clones, not every one. The table includes some 140,000 clones, less than 80% detected once. CDR3 size: 12 residues. The V gene's germline CDR1 is MNHNS and CDR2 SASEGT. V gave up 4 bases and J gave up 4 bases, with 7 bases separating them. With respect to this clone: As yet, its antigen is unknown.

Sequencing used PBMCs. This receptor was taken from a woman in her 50s in good health and CMV-seropositive. The J gene is TRBJ2-5, the V gene TRBV6-1, with D possibly TRBD2 on 6 matching bases. CDR3 protein: CASSAGVETQYF. The CDR3 region has the DNA TGTGCCAGCAGTGCGGGGGTAGAGACCCAGTACTTC.